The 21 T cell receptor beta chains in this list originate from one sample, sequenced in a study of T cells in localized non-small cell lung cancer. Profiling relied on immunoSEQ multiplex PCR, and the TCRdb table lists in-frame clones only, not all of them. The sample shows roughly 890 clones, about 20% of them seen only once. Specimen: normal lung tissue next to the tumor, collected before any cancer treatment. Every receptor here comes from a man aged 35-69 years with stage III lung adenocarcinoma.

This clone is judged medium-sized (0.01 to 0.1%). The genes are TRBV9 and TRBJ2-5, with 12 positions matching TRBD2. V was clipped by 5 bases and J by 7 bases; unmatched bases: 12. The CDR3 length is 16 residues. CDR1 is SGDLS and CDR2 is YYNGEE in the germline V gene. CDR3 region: CASSDPTSGGRGTQYF. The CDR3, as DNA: TGTGCCAGCAGTGATCCGACTAGCGGGGGCCGGGGGACCCAGTACTTC.

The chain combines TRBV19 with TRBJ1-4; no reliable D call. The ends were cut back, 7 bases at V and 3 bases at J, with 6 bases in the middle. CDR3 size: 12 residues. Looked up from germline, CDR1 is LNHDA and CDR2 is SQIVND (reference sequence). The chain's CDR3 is CASTGPNEKLFF. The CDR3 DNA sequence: TGTGCCAGTACTGGGCCTAATGAAAAACTGTTTTTT.

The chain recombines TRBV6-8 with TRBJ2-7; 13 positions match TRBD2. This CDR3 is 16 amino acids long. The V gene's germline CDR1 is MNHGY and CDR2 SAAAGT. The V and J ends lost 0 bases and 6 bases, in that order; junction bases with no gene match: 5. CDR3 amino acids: CASSYSSGTSGTEQYF. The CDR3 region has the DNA TGTGCCAGCAGTTACTCGTCCGGGACTAGCGGGACCGAGCAGTACTTC.

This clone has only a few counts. In nucleotides, the CDR3 is TGCGCCAGCAGCCGGGGGATCGGTAATGAAAAACTGTTTTTT. It codes for CASSRGIGNEKLFF. This rearrangement joins TRBV4-1 to TRBJ1-4, with D perhaps TRBD1 (5 bases). The CDR3 runs to 14 residues. Between the trimmed V and J ends, which lost 4 bases and 4 bases, there was a span of 10 bases. Germline assignment: CDR1 MGHRA and CDR2 YSYEKL.

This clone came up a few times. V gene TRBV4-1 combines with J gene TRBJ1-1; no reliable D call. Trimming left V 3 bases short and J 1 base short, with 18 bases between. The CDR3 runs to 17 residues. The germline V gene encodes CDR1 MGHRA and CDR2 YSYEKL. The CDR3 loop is CASSQVLWKSTNTEAFF. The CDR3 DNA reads TGCGCCAGCAGCCAGGTCTTGTGGAAAAGTACGAACACTGAAGCTTTCTTT.

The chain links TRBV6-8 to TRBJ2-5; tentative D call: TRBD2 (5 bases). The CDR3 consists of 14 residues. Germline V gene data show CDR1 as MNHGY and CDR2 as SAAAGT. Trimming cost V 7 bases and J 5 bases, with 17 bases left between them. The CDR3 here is CASTRVALGETQYF. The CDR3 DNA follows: TGTGCCAGCACGAGGGTGGCTTTGGGGGAGACCCAGTACTTC.

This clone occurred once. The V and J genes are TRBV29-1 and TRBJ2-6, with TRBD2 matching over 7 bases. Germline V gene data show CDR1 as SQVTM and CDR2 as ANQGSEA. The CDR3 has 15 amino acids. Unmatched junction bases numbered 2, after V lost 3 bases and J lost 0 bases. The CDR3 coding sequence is TGCAGCGTTGATTGGGGGGGCTCTGGGGCCAACGTCCTGACTTTC. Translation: CSVDWGGSGANVLTF.

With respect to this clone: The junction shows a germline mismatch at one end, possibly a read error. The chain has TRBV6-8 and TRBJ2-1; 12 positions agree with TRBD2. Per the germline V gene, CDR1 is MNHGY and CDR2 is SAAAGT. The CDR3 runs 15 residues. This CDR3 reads CAISWTSGEDNEQFF. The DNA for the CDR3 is TGTGCCATCAGTTGGACTAGCGGGGAGGACAATGAGCAGTTCTTC.

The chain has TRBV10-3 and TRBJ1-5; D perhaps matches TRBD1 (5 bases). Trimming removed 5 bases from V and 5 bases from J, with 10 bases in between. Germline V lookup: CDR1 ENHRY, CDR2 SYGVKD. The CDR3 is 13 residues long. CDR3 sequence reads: CAISMDTDQPQHF. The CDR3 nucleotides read TGTGCCATCAGTATGGACACTGATCAGCCCCAGCATTTT.

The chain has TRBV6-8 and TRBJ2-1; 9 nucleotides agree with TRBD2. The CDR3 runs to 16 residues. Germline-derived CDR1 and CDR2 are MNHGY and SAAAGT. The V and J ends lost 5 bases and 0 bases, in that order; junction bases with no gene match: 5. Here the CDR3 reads CASSRVSGGSYNEQFF. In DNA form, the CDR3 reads TGTGCCAGCAGTCGTGTTAGCGGGGGCTCCTACAATGAGCAGTTCTTC.

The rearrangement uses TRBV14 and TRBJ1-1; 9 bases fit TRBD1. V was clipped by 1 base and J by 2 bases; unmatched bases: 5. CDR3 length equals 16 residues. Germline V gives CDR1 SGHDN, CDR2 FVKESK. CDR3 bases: TGTGCCAGCAGCCAAGCTTGGACAGGGGAAAACACTGAAGCTTTCTTT. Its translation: CASSQAWTGENTEAFF.

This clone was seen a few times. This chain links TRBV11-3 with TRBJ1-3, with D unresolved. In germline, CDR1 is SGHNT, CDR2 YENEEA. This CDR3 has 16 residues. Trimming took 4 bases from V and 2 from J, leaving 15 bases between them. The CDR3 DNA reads TGTGCCAGCAGCTATGACATCGGTAATCCTGGAAACACCATATATTTT. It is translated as CASSYDIGNPGNTIYF.

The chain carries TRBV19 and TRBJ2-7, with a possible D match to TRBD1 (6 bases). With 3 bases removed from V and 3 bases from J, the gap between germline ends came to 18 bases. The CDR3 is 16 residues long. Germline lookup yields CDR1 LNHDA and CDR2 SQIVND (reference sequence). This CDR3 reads CASSMLRTGLHYEQYF. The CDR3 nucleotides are TGTGCCAGTAGTATGTTACGTACAGGGTTACACTACGAGCAGTACTTC.

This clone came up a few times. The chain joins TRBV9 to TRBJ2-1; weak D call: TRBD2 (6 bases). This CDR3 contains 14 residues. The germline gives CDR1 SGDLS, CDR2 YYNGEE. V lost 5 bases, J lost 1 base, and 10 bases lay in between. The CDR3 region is CASRGEASYNEQFF. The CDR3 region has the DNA TGTGCCAGCAGAGGGGAGGCTTCCTACAATGAGCAGTTCTTC.

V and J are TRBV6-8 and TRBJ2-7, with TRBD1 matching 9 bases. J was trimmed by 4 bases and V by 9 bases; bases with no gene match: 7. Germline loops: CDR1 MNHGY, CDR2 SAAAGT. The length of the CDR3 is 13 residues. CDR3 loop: CASSRDRAYEQYF. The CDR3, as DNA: TGTGCCAGTAGCCGGGACAGGGCATACGAGCAGTACTTC.

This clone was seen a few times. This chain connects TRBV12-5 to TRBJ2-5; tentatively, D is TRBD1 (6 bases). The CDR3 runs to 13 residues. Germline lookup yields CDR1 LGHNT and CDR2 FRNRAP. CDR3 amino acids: CASNTGTAETQYF. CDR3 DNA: TGTGCCAGCAATACAGGGACGGCAGAGACCCAGTACTTC. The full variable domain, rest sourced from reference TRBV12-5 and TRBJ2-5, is DARVTQTPRHKVTEMGQEVTMRCQPILGHNTVFWYRQTMMQGLELLAYFRNRAPLDDSGMPKDRFSAEMPDATLATLKIQPSEPRDSAVYFCASNTGTAETQYFGPGTRLLVL.

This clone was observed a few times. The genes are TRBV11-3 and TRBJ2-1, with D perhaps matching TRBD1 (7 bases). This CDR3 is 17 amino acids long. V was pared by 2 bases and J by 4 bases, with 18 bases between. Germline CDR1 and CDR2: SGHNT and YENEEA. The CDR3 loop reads CASSLQDRRGPYNEQFF. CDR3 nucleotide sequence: TGTGCCAGCAGCTTACAGGACAGGAGGGGACCTTACAATGAGCAGTTCTTC.

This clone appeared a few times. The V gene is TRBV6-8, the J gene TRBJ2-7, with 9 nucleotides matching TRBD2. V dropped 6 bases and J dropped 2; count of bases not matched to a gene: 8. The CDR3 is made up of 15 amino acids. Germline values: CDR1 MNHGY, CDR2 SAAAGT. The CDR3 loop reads CASRSRREGTYEQYF. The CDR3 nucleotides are TGTGCCAGCAGGTCACGGCGGGAGGGTACCTACGAGCAGTACTTC.

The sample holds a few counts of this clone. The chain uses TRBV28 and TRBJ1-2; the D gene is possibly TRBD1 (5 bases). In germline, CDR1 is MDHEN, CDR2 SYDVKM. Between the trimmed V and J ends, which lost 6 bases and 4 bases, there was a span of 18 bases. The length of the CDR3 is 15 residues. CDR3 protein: CASRKLGYRFYGYTF. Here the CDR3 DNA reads TGTGCCAGCAGAAAATTAGGTTACAGGTTCTATGGCTACACCTTC.

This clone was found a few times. The CDR3 bases are TGTGCCAGTACCGGGAGCTCTGGAAACACCATATATTTT. It encodes CASTGSSGNTIYF. The V call is TRBV19, the J call TRBJ1-3; no definite D call. Germline V gives CDR1 LNHDA, CDR2 SQIVND (reference sequence). Trimming took off 7 bases at V and 0 bases at J, with 7 bases between the two ends. The CDR3 spans 13 residues.

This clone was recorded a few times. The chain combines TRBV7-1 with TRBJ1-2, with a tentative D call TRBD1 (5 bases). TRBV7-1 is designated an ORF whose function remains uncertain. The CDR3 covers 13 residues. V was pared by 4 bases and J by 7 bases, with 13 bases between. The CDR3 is CASSLAGSGGYTF. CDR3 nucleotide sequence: TGTGCCAGCAGCTTAGCAGGGAGTGGTGGCTACACCTTC.